A selection of T cell receptor beta chains follows, all from one sample in a study of shared clonotypes between healthy human individuals. Data came from immunoSEQ multiplex PCR; TCRdb stores just in-frame clones and leaves some out. The sample shows around 700,000 clones, 55% to 85% of them seen only once. Sample: memory CD4+ T cells sorted from blood. Receptor source: a woman in her 30s in good health. CDR3s include the opening cysteine and the closing phenylalanine or tryptophan.

j_gene,v_gene,CDR3aa
TRBJ2-3,TRBV6-1,CAILLGEKGDTQYF
TRBJ2-3,TRBV6-1,CASRTSGLTDTQYF
TRBJ2-3,TRBV10-2,CASRTSGNADTQYF
TRBJ1-1,TRBV10-3,CASRGSTRNTEAFF
TRBJ2-5,TRBV5-1,CASSDDGRETQYF
TRBJ2-7,TRBV5-1,CASSLAVEGGEQYF
TRBJ1-4,TRBV5-4,CASSEGQYNEKLFF
TRBJ2-7,TRBV5-6,CASSSRVSYEQYF
TRBJ2-1,TRBV9,CASNLLAGGSDEQFF
TRBJ1-1,TRBV6-5,CASSYTGFHMNTEAFF
TRBJ1-1,TRBV11-2,CASLKGARTEAFF
TRBJ2-3,TRBV25-1,CASSAPSTDTQYF
TRBJ2-1,TRBV11-1,CASSSLAGGPYEQFF
NA,TRBV4-1,CASSQGAQYTYEQYF
TRBJ1-2,TRBV4-1,CASSQEQTRGYTF
TRBJ1-5,TRBV28,CASSLGGLSNQPQHF
TRBJ2-1,TRBV5-1,CASGRRALAGGHNEQFF
TRBJ2-1,TRBV4-1,CASSQDPLTAFSSYNEQFF
TRBJ1-2,TRBV10-3,CAISREGLSYGYTF
TRBJ2-2,TRBV5-1,CASSLDNTGELFF
TRBJ2-7,TRBV27,CASSSTRLAGAYEQYF
TRBJ2-5,TRBV10-1,CASSESARIGTQYF
TRBJ1-1,TRBV18,CASSPGGRTEAFF
TRBJ1-2,TRBV5-4,CASSISLDTRGYTF
TRBJ2-3,TRBV6-1,CASSDGQGILGTDTQYF
TRBJ2-7,TRBV6-5,CASGVAGTYEQYF
TRBJ2-1,TRBV9,CASSALGPERSYNEQFF
TRBJ1-2,TRBV28,CASSFVGTVTRSYTF
TRBJ1-6,TRBV6-5,CASSSVLAYNSPLHF
TRBJ2-2,TRBV13,CASSPTSDYTGELFF
TRBJ1-5,TRBV25-1,CASSESGRDQPQHF
TRBJ1-1,TRBV7-9,CASSLRGAEAFF
TRBJ1-5,TRBV28,CASSFGGGPGSQHF
TRBJ2-2,TRBV5-1,CASSFRLVGTGELFF
TRBJ1-1,TRBV11-2,CASSLDRRDREAFF
TRBJ1-1,TRBV28,CASMANLRTEAFF
TRBJ2-6,TRBV5-1,CASRISGANVLTF
TRBJ2-2,TRBV14,CASSPSANTGELFF
TRBJ2-5,TRBV20-1,CSARRERSQYF
TRBJ2-7,TRBV2,CASKGPLSVYEQYF
TRBJ2-7,TRBV29-1,CSASPNADSYEQYF
TRBJ1-2,TRBV27,CARGESYGYTF
TRBJ2-1,TRBV28,CASSFAIAGGYNEQFF
TRBJ2-7,TRBV5-1,CASSPRYTNYEQYF
TRBJ2-5,TRBV4-1,CASSQDRGQETQYF
TRBJ2-6,TRBV5-4,CASSLVGAGANVLTF